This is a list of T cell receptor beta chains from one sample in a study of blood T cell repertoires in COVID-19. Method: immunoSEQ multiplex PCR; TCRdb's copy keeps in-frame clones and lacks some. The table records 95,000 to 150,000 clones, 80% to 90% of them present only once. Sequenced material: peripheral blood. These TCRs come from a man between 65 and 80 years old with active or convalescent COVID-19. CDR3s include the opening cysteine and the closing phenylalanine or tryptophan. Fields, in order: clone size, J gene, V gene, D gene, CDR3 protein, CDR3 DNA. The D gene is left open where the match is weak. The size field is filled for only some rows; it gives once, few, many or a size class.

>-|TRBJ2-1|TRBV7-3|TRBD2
CASSLTSGGSNEQFF
TGTGCCAGCAGCTTAACCAGCGGGGGATCCAATGAGCAGTTCTTC
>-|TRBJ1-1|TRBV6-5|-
CASSYSSQGGTEAFF
TGTGCCAGCAGTTACTCGAGCCAGGGTGGCACTGAAGCTTTCTTT
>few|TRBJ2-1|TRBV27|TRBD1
CASARGTGNPSEQFF
TGTGCCAGCGCCCGAGGGACAGGTAACCCTTCTGAGCAGTTCTTC
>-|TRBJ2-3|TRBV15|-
CATSRDYSGNTQYF
TGTGCCACCAGCAGAGATTACTCGGGAAACACGCAGTATTTT
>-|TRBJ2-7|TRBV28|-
CASTLDYSYEQYF
TGTGCCAGCACCTTGGACTACTCCTACGAGCAGTACTTC
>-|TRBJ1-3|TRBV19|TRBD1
CASRDGTGVRNTIYF
TGTGCCAGTAGGGACGGGACAGGGGTCCGGAACACCATATATTTT
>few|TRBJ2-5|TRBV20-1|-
CSAVRGTQYF
TGCAGTGCAGTACGGGGGACCCAGTACTTC
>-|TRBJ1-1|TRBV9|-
CASSILESNTEAFF
TGTGCCAGCAGCATCCTAGAGTCGAACACTGAAGCTTTCTTT
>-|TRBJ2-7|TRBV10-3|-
CAISVQGDYEQYF
TGTGCCATCAGTGTACAGGGAGACTACGAGCAGTACTTC
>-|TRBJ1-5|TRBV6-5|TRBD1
CASSSITQGGGQPQHF
TGTGCCAGCAGTTCAATTACGCAGGGGGGCGGTCAGCCCCAGCATTTT
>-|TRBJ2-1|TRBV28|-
CASGLALDEQFF
TGTGCCAGCGGGCTAGCGTTGGATGAGCAGTTCTTC
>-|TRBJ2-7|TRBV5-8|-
CASGRDSSYEQYF
TGTGCCAGCGGGCGGGACAGCTCCTACGAGCAGTACTTC
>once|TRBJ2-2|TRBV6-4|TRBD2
CASRSAGGGDTGELFF
TGTGCCAGCCGATCAGCGGGAGGGGGGGACACCGGGGAGCTGTTTTTT
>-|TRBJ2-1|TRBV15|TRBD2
CATSRDLAGGPGSYNEQFF
TGTGCCACCAGCAGAGATTTAGCGGGAGGGCCGGGATCCTACAATGAGCAGTTCTTC
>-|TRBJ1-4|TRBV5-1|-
CASSLGTVGNEKLFF
TGCGCCAGCAGCTTGGGGACAGTGGGGAATGAAAAACTGTTTTTT
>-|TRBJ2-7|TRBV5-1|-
CASGRPPSYEQYF
TGCGCCAGCGGGAGGCCCCCCTCCTACGAGCAGTACTTC
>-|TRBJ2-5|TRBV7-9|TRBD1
CASSSTGGRGLETQYF
TGTGCCAGCAGCTCAACAGGGGGAAGAGGGCTAGAGACCCAGTACTTC
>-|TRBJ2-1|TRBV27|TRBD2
CASSFRGGSSHNEQFF
TGTGCCAGCAGTTTTCGAGGCGGGAGTAGCCACAATGAGCAGTTCTTC
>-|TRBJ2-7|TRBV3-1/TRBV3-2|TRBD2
CASSQAGGRGEQYF
TGTGCCAGCAGCCAAGCGGGAGGGCGAGGCGAGCAGTACTTC
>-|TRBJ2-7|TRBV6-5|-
CASSSIRGVQYF
TGTGCCAGCAGTTCGATTAGGGGCGTGCAGTACTTC
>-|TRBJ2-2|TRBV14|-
CASSQTDRNTGELFF
TGTGCCAGCAGCCAAACCGACAGGAACACCGGGGAGCTGTTTTTT
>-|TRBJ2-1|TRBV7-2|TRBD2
CASSLVGLAGVNEQFF
TGTGCCAGCAGCTTAGTCGGACTAGCGGGAGTAAATGAGCAGTTCTTC
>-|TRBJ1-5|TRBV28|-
CASSPPPLYSNQPQHF
TGTGCCAGCAGTCCTCCCCCCCTCTATAGCAATCAGCCCCAGCATTTT
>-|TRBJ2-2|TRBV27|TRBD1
CASSLTGNRAGELFF
TGTGCCAGCAGTTTGACAGGGAATCGGGCCGGGGAGCTGTTTTTT
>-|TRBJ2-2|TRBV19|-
CASSIRWSTGELFF
TGTGCCAGTAGTATTCGCTGGAGCACCGGGGAGCTGTTTTTT
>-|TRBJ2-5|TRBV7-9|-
CASSLAGGSGQETQYF
TGTGCCAGCAGCTTAGCTGGGGGCTCCGGCCAAGAGACCCAGTACTTC
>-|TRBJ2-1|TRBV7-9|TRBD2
CASSLKGLEQFF
TGTGCCAGCAGCTTAAAGGGACTAGAGCAGTTCTTC